This T cell receptor (beta chain) was captured in a study of CD8+ T cells in alopecia areata (dated by TCRdb to 2016 to 2019). The study in broad terms: Treated patients were enrolled in an open-label pilot trial of oral tofacitinib at 5 to 10 mg twice daily for moderate-to-severe alopecia areata. Patients stayed on tofacitinib for 6 to 18 months and then had 6 months of follow-up off drug so that delayed response and recurrence could be assessed. Scalp clonality was compared among normal scalp (n=4), patchy alopecia areata scalp (n=8), and alopecia totalis/universalis scalp (n=8). The RNA source kit depended on sample type: the PAXgene miRNA kit for fixed scalp, the miRNeasy kit for PBMCs, and the RNeasy kit for mouse skin. On the human side, TCRbeta sequencing was run on scalp tissue and on sorted CD4+ and CD8+ peripheral blood T cells from healthy controls and from alopecia areata patients with either patchy or totalis/universalis disease. The study used high-throughput TCRbeta sequencing to examine T cell clonal expansion in alopecia areata, in both the C3H/HeJ mouse model and human patients. In treated patients, disease severity was measured using the SALT score, which gives the percentage of scalp surface area affected. TCRbeta CDR3 regions were amplified by immunoSEQ multiplex PCR with 35 Vbeta forward and 13 Jbeta reverse primers. Tofacitinib-treated patients had biopsies at baseline and at 4 and 24 weeks of treatment, with a later scalp biopsy in several patients. Results and caveats for the whole study, not just this receptor: Compared with mice, TCR sequences shared between patients were less clear, possibly partly because of HLA diversity across the patient population. Many expanded lesional clones persisted in scalp and blood during tofacitinib treatment, which may partly explain relapse after stopping treatment. Because the treated cohort was small and had only one nonresponder, larger studies are needed to examine links between baseline CD8+ expansion and response. Lesional scalp, especially in alopecia totalis/universalis, showed higher clonality and more expanded CD8+ clones than normal scalp, suggesting antigenic drive. Resident alphabeta T cells in normal human skin are also sequenced, complicating scalp TCR repertoire analysis, unlike mouse skin dominated by gammadelta T cells. With tofacitinib, both scalp clonality and the number of expanded CD8+ clones among the top 100 scalp clones went down significantly.

Read against the paper, the sample's time point label means: less than 25 weeks on oral tofacitinib. Interpreted using the paper, the treatment or condition label stands for: oral pan-JAK inhibitor, 5-10 mg twice daily. From alopecia areata patients, peripheral blood was collected along with lesional scalp punch biopsies. After PBMCs were isolated by density centrifugation and stained for CD3, CD4 and CD8, a FACSAria was used to sort CD4+ and CD8+ T cells. Of note for this clone: Its antigen is unknown. There are no base qualities to consult, and no much larger clone falls within one base.

The library was generated by the immunoSEQ multiplex PCR assay. For TCR sequencing, RNA was extracted from every sample and reverse transcribed into cDNA to serve as template. SuperScript III was used to make first-strand cDNA, primed with a 2:1 mix of oligo-dT and random hexamers. A synthetic immune receptor repertoire was used to gauge amplification bias, and whatever bias remained was removed computationally. The authors' analysis ran thus. Raw reads were preprocessed to remove errors, and CDR3 was defined according to IMGT conventions as the region from the conserved cysteine to phenylalanine. Clonality was computed as 1 minus the Shannon entropy, with the entropy normalized by log2 of the number of productive unique TCRs. Whether each scalp clone was CD4 or CD8 was inferred by checking scalp TCRbeta sequences against the CD4 and CD8 repertoires from sorted blood. What TCRdb holds here is the immuneACCESS table cut down to in-frame rearrangements. Part of the clones is not present; checked against another copy, under half of the missing clones reflect an unresolved V gene, and the others are unexplained. V and J calls and clone size are copied from that table; D and trimming were computed from the DNA. In all, the sample holds over 150,000 clones, and about 55% of those were seen once. 10% to 14% of the sample belongs to the ten largest clones.

Compared with germline, V lacks 3 bases and J lacks 3 bases; bases without a gene match: 7. Sequences SGDLS (CDR1) and YYNGEE (CDR2) are obtained from the germline V gene. The CDR3 measures 15 amino acids from cysteine to phenylalanine. The retained sequence is limited to the CDR3, 45 bases, with the frame set at the first base. The sequence joins TRBV9 to TRBJ1-1, and TRBD1 aligns with 8 junction nucleotides. The sequences come from CD8+ T cells sorted from blood, collected at week 24, from a patient treated with tofacitinib. This sequence originates from a human donor with alopecia areata. The CDR3 protein sequence reads: CASSALTGADTEAFF. The DNA is as follows: TGTGCCAGCAGCGCCCTGACAGGGGCCGACACTGAAGCTTTCTTT.